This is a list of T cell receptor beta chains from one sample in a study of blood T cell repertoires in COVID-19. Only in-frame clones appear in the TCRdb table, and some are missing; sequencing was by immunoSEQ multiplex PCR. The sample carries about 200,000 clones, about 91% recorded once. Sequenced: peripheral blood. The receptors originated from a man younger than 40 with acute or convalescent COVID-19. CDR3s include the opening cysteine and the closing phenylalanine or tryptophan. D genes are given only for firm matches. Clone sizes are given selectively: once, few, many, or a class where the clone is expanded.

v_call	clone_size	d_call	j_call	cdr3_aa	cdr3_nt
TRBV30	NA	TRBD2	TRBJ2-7	CAWSMGGSSYEQYF	TGTGCCTGGAGTATGGGGGGGAGCTCCTACGAGCAGTACTTC
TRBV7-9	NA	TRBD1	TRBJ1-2	CASSLQGAAYGYTF	TGTGCCAGCAGCTTACAGGGGGCGGCCTATGGCTACACCTTC
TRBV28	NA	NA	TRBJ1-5	CASSLGGSGGNQPQHF	TGTGCCAGCAGTTTGGGGGGGTCAGGTGGCAATCAGCCCCAGCATTTT
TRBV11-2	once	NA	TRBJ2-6	CASSPSPGANVLTF	TGTGCCAGCAGTCCAAGCCCTGGGGCCAACGTCCTGACTTTC
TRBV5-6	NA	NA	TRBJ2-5	CASSLASGLVQETQYF	TGTGCCAGCAGCTTGGCCTCAGGCCTTGTACAAGAGACCCAGTACTTC
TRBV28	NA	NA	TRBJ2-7	CASNTLRGYTYEQYF	TGTGCCAGCAACACCCTCCGGGGGTATACCTACGAGCAGTACTTC
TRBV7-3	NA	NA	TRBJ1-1	CARQSGAGKTEAFF	TGTGCCAGACAGAGTGGGGCAGGGAAAACTGAAGCTTTCTTT
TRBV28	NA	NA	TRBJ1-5	CASSFRGNNQPQHF	TGTGCCAGCAGCTTCAGGGGCAACAATCAGCCCCAGCATTTT
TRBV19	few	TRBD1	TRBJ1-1	CASSSGTGMAFF	TGTGCCAGTAGTTCGGGGACAGGGATGGCTTTCTTT
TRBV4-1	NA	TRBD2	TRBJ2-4	CASSPGLAGVNIQYF	TGCGCCAGCAGCCCGGGACTAGCGGGAGTTAACATTCAGTACTTC
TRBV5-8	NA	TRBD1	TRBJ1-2	CASSLTGTGDYGYTF	TGTGCCAGCAGCTTGACCGGGACAGGGGACTATGGCTACACCTTC
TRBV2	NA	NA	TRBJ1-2	CASSEDGIPYGYTF	TGTGCCAGCAGTGAAGACGGGATCCCCTATGGCTACACCTTC
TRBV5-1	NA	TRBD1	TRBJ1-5	CASSLQGDQPQHF	TGCGCCAGCAGCTTACAGGGGGATCAGCCCCAGCATTTT
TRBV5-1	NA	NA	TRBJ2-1	CASTDLVAPNEQFF	TGCGCCAGCACCGACCTAGTGGCTCCGAATGAGCAGTTCTTC
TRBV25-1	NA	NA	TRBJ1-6	CASSEPSGYSPLHF	TGTGCCAGCAGTGAACCGAGCGGGTATTCACCCCTCCACTTT
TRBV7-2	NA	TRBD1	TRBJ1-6	CASSLGLATGESHGSPLHF	TGTGCCAGCAGCTTAGGACTTGCAACAGGGGAATCTCATGGTTCACCCCTCCACTTT
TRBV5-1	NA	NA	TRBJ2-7	CASSLASDRNGYEQYF	TGCGCCAGCAGCTTGGCCTCGGACAGAAATGGCTACGAGCAGTACTTC
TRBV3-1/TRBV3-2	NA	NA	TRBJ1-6	CASSPGRVRSPLHF	TGTGCCAGCAGCCCTGGCAGGGTTCGTTCACCCCTCCACTTT
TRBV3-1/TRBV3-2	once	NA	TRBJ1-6	CASSQDTLGGRLHF	TGTGCCAGCAGCCAAGATACCTTGGGGGGTCGTCTCCACTTT
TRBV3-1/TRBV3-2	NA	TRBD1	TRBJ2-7	CASSQGFTGGTYEQYF	TGTGCCAGCAGCCAAGGCTTCACAGGGGGGACCTACGAGCAGTACTTC
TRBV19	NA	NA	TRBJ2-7	CASSMGQVNYEQYF	TGTGCCAGTAGTATGGGGCAGGTCAACTACGAGCAGTACTTC
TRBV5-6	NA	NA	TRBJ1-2	CASSLGTDGGYTF	TGTGCCAGCAGCTTGGGTACAGATGGGGGCTACACCTTC
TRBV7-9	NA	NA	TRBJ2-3	CASSLTRGADTQYF	TGTGCCAGCAGTTTGACTAGGGGAGCAGATACGCAGTATTTT
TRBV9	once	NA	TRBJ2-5	CASSVAGSGVRETQYF	TGTGCCAGCAGCGTAGCTGGGTCGGGAGTCAGAGAGACCCAGTACTTC
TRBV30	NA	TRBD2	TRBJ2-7	CAWSVTSGGGSSDEQYF	TGTGCCTGGAGTGTGACTAGCGGGGGGGGATCCTCGGACGAGCAGTACTTC
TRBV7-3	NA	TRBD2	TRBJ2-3	CASSSASGSADTQYF	TGTGCCAGCAGCTCCGCTAGCGGGTCAGCAGATACGCAGTATTTT